Listed below are T cell receptor beta chains from one sample, sequenced in a study of a mutant IDH1 vaccine in newly diagnosed glioma. Clones were read by immunoSEQ multiplex PCR, and TCRdb kept only the in-frame ones, dropping some. Among tens of thousands of clones, approximately 85% were seen once, and the ten largest hold roughly 0.78%. These receptors have no known antigen. The specimen comprised PBMCs, sampled from a glioma patient whose treatment included an IDH1 peptide vaccine. These receptors were collected from a woman aged 45-60 years with glioma. The CDR3 runs from the conserved cysteine through the conserved F or W. The order of the fields is V gene, CDR3 protein.

V gene: TRBV5-6
CDR3 protein: CASSLSPGGLYEQYF

V gene: TRBV2
CDR3 protein: CASSPQTGEQYF

V gene: TRBV4-1
CDR3 protein: CASSQDWMDYGYTF

V gene: TRBV7-8
CDR3 protein: CASSLSGGTGGYEQYF

V gene: TRBV10-3
CDR3 protein: CAISESFETQYF

V gene: TRBV6-5
CDR3 protein: CASRDRGSWNTEAFF

V gene: TRBV6-6
CDR3 protein: CASSPDRPQHF

V gene: TRBV29-1
CDR3 protein: CSVAPGIEGEQYF

V gene: TRBV5-4
CDR3 protein: CASTLDSSGSPLHF

V gene: TRBV27
CDR3 protein: CASSPGQGASREQYF

V gene: TRBV19
CDR3 protein: CASIWTWSSGNTIYF